One and the same sample provided the 17 T cell receptor beta chains below, sequenced in a study of shared clonotypes between healthy human individuals. The method was immunoSEQ multiplex PCR; TCRdb's version includes in-frame clones alone and lacks a portion of them. In the table there are 700,000 or so clones, about two thirds of which are singletons. Sample: memory CD4+ T cells sorted from blood. Subset specified: CD45RA-negative fraction. The receptors here all came from a woman under 40 in good health.

The rearrangement links TRBV27 to TRBJ2-1; possible D gene TRBD2, 6 bases. V was cut by 6 bases and J by 0 bases, with 9 bases left in between. This CDR3 region has 14 residues. Germline values: CDR1 MNHEY, CDR2 SMNVEV (reference sequence). CDR3 DNA sequence: TGTGCCAGCAGGGGACTGAGCTCCTACAATGAGCAGTTCTTC. Protein: CASRGLSSYNEQFF.

This clone was detected only a few times. This CDR3 is CASSGTSVTDTQYF. CDR3 bases: TGTGCCAGCAGCGGGACTAGCGTAACAGATACGCAGTATTTT. This rearrangement joins TRBV27 to TRBJ2-3; TRBD2 agrees at 10 bases. The V gene's germline CDR1 is MNHEY and CDR2 SMNVEV (reference sequence). The CDR3 totals 14 residues. Trimming removed 6 bases from V and 3 bases from J; junction bases left unmatched: 3.

The genes are TRBV19 and TRBJ2-7; D uncertain. Germline V gene data show CDR1 as LNHDA and CDR2 as SQIVND (reference sequence). V shed 3 bases and J shed 3 bases, with 15 bases lying between them. CDR3 length: 15 residues. The CDR3 region has the DNA TGTGCCAGTAGTATTGATAAGCACGGGTTCTACGAGCAGTACTTC. This gives the protein CASSIDKHGFYEQYF.

V and J are TRBV30 and TRBJ1-2; 7 bases align to TRBD1. Germline V gene lookup returns CDR1 GTSNPN and CDR2 SVGIG (reference sequence). J gave up 7 bases and V 7 bases, and 12 bases lay outside the gene matches. The CDR3 consists of 13 residues. CDR3 sequence: CAFAGQPSGGYTF. The CDR3, as DNA: TGTGCCTTCGCGGGACAGCCCTCTGGTGGCTACACCTTC.

The chain couples TRBV6-1 to TRBJ2-3, with D possibly TRBD2 on 5 matching bases. V was cut by 2 bases and J by 1 base, with 10 bases left in between. Germline CDR1 MNHNS, CDR2 SASEGT. The CDR3 has 15 residues. In DNA, the CDR3 is TGTGCCAGCAGTGAACAGCGGAGCCGCACAGATACGCAGTATTTT. It translates to CASSEQRSRTDTQYF.

This chain connects TRBV9 to TRBJ2-1; D is undetermined. Germline V lookup: CDR1 SGDLS, CDR2 YYNGEE. Trimming stripped 0 bases from V and 9 bases from J, with 13 bases between. The CDR3 has 14 residues. DNA of the CDR3: TGTGCCAGCAGCGTAGGGTCCCAGTCTGCTGAGCAGTTCTTC. It translates to CASSVGSQSAEQFF.

The count of this clone is one. The chain is built from TRBV5-1 and TRBJ2-3; 11 bases agree with TRBD2. V lost 0 bases to trimming and J lost 6 bases; unmatched junction nucleotides: 6. This CDR3 comprises 16 residues. In germline, CDR1 is SGHRS, CDR2 YFSETQ. Here the CDR3 reads CASSLGGLAGSDTQYF. As DNA, the CDR3 is TGCGCCAGCAGCTTGGGTGGACTAGCGGGTTCGGATACGCAGTATTTT.

V is TRBV11-2 and J is TRBJ2-5; D is undetermined. Germline CDR1 is SGHAT and CDR2 is FQNNGV. The CDR3 is made up of 12 amino acids. V was shortened by 0 bases and J by 6 bases, with 5 bases between the two germline ends. The CDR3 here is CASSLDRKTQYF. The CDR3 region has the DNA TGTGCCAGCAGCTTAGATAGGAAGACCCAGTACTTC. The full variable domain, its missing parts supplied by reference TRBV11-2 and TRBJ2-5, is EAGVAQSPRYKIIEKRQSVAFWCNPISGHATLYWYQQILGQGPKLLIQFQNNGVVDDSQLPKDRFSAERLKGVDSTLKIQPAKLEDSAVYLCASSLDRKTQYFGPGTRLLVL.

V gene TRBV7-2 combines with J gene TRBJ2-1; D remains unclear. Germline-derived CDR1 and CDR2 are SGHTA and FQGNSA. The V gene lost 1 base and the J gene lost 4 bases, with 14 bases spanning the gap. The CDR3 extends over 16 amino acids. The CDR3 region is CASSLGALLAYNEQFF. The CDR3 DNA follows: TGTGCCAGCAGCTTAGGGGCCTTATTAGCTTACAATGAGCAGTTCTTC.

The chain links TRBV7-2 to TRBJ2-2, with 12 bases aligning to TRBD2. J was trimmed by 6 bases and V by 4 bases; bases with no gene match: 9. CDR3 length: 17 amino acids. CDR1 is SGHTA and CDR2 is FQGNSA in the germline V gene. CDR3 coding DNA: TGTGCCAGCAGCTCCCTCGCTCTAGCGGGAGGGCCCGGGGAGCTGTTTTTT. Amino acids: CASSSLALAGGPGELFF. Variable domain in full (rest from reference TRBV7-2 and TRBJ2-2): GAGVSQSPSNKVTEKGKDVELRCDPISGHTALYWYRQSLGQGLEFLIYFQGNSAPDKSGLPSDRFSAERTGGSVSTLTIQRTQQEDSAVYLCASSSLALAGGPGELFFGEGSRLTVL.

V and J are TRBV7-9 and TRBJ1-1, with D unclear. Trimming took 5 bases from V and 3 from J, leaving 19 bases between them. The length of the CDR3 is 16 residues. Germline V gene data show CDR1 as SEHNR and CDR2 as FQNEAQ (reference sequence). The CDR3 reads CASSPRGGSIHTEAFF. The CDR3 coding sequence is TGTGCCAGCAGCCCCCGTGGCGGCTCGATCCACACTGAAGCTTTCTTT.

The J gene is TRBJ1-1, the V gene TRBV5-1, with unresolved D. This CDR3 has 15 amino acids. Germline-derived CDR1 and CDR2 are SGHRS and YFSETQ. The V gene lost 0 bases and the J gene lost 0 bases, with 9 bases spanning the gap. In DNA, the CDR3 is TGCGCCAGCAGCTTGGGCGCGACGGTGAACACTGAAGCTTTCTTT. Translated, it gives CASSLGATVNTEAFF.

The V and J genes are TRBV9 and TRBJ1-2; a possible D gene is TRBD1 (5 bases). The ends were cut back, 0 bases at V and 6 bases at J, with 12 bases in the middle. The CDR3 spans 14 residues. The germline gives CDR1 SGDLS, CDR2 YYNGEE. This CDR3 is CASSVEAGLNGYTF. The CDR3, as DNA: TGTGCCAGCAGCGTAGAAGCAGGGTTAAATGGCTACACCTTC.

This clone was detected only once. J is TRBJ1-1 and V is TRBV7-8; 7 nucleotides agree with TRBD1. This CDR3 has 14 residues. CDR1 and CDR2 from the germline V gene are SGHVS and FQNEAQ. The V segment lost 6 bases and the J segment 3 bases; nucleotides outside the gene matches: 7. CDR3 DNA: TGTGCCAGCAGATCCGCAAGGGGGCACACTGAAGCTTTCTTT. This codes for CASRSARGHTEAFF. Based on the CDR3 plus reference TRBV7-8 and TRBJ1-1, the full variable domain is GAGVSQSPRYKVAKRGQDVALRCDPISGHVSLFWYQQALGQGPEFLTYFQNEAQLDKSGLPSDRFFAERPEGSVSTLKIQRTQQEDSAVYLCASRSARGHTEAFFGQGTRLTVV.

This clone appeared once. V gene TRBV11-3 combines with J gene TRBJ1-1, with TRBD1 as a possible D gene (5 bases). Germline V gene data show CDR1 as SGHNT and CDR2 as YENEEA. The V gene lost 5 bases and the J gene lost 1 base, with 8 bases spanning the gap. The CDR3 has 13 amino acids. The DNA of the CDR3 is TGTGCCAGCAGCAGACAGACGAACACTGAAGCTTTCTTT. It specifies CASSRQTNTEAFF.

V usage is TRBV7-9 and J usage is TRBJ2-3; possible D gene TRBD1, 5 bases. The CDR3 has 16 residues. V was shortened by 5 bases and J by 0 bases, with 15 bases between the two germline ends. CDR1 and CDR2 from the germline V gene are SEHNR and FQNEAQ (reference sequence). The DNA for the CDR3 is TGTGCCAGCAGCAGAACAGGACAATATAGCACAGATACGCAGTATTTT. Its translation is CASSRTGQYSTDTQYF.

The genes are TRBV11-3 and TRBJ2-2; D is ambiguous. Trimming took 5 bases from V and 3 from J, leaving 16 bases between them. CDR1 is SGHNT, CDR2 YENEEA, per germline. The CDR3 contains 16 residues. CDR3 protein: CASSRKPRADTGELFF. The CDR3 bases are TGTGCCAGCAGCCGTAAACCCCGGGCCGACACCGGGGAGCTGTTTTTT.